This T cell receptor beta chain was retrieved from a study of blood T cell repertoires in COVID-19 (TCRdb year 2020). For the study in its entirety: Samples from collaborators originated in the United States, Italy and Spain and spanned both the acute and convalescent phases of COVID-19. The material from the prospective study consisted of cDNA or gDNA derived from T cells, B-cell-depleted T cells, or PBMCs. The dataset comprised deeply sampled blood TCRbeta repertoires from subjects exposed to, actively infected with, or recovered from COVID-19. The repertoires were released in a freely available public database meant as a resource for research on the immune response to SARS-CoV-2. Samples were obtained from the ongoing ImmuneRACE study (first 160 participants) and from roughly 1,300 subjects provided by 6 global collaborators. The sample metadata nearly always contained a de-identified subject ID, COVID-19 status, age in years and sex. Where HLA class I and class II types were available, the types were taken from metadata supplied by the sample provider, not from assay-based typing. What the study reported, not specific to this receptor: The quantity of clinical and demographic metadata differed by source and by participant and was supplied without curation.

Participants in the prospective study were aged roughly 18 to 100 years, lived in about two dozen United States geographic areas, and enrolled through a virtual design. Cohort assignment in the prospective study relied on participant-reported clinical history from a screening survey and a study questionnaire. Recovered participants in ImmuneRACE Cohort 3 were defined as having two consecutive negative NP/OP PCR tests, clearance from a healthcare professional, or resolution of symptoms. Mobile phlebotomists in the prospective study collected whole blood, serum and a nasopharyngeal or oropharyngeal swab from every participant. Prospective study participants could optionally give additional blood draws and questionnaires over an approximately 2-month period. Blood samples from the prospective study were shipped frozen or at room temperature prior to DNA extraction. The immunoSEQ Assay, a bias-controlled multiplex PCR, was used to amplify TCRbeta CDR3 regions from genomic DNA. The study's own analysis went as follows. The number of nucleated cells in each sample was estimated from the amplification of reference gene primers within the assay. To quantify the absolute abundance of each unique TCRbeta CDR3 rearrangement, sequence reads were collapsed and filtered. Productive Simpson clonality was computed per sample as the square root of Simpson's diversity index over productive rearrangements. TCRdb retrieved this table from immuneACCESS and kept in-frame rearrangements only. Not all clones are present; in checked studies, unresolved V genes account for under half, and no reason is known for the remainder. V, J and clone size are taken as reported in that table, and D and trimming were inferred from the DNA itself. The sample table shows 350,000 to 450,000 clones, and around 91% are seen once. Of the sample, 0.95% to 1.2% is held by the ten largest clones.

A remark on this clone: The antigen it recognizes is unknown. Per-nucleotide qualities are absent, and no much larger clonotype sits a single base away.

The germline V gene (reference sequence) supplies CDR1 LNHNV and CDR2 YYDKDF. The trim is 5 bases for V and 6 bases for J, with a gap of 13 bases between the germline ends. The CDR3 holds 14 amino acids from the cysteine to the phenylalanine. Kept here is only the CDR3 DNA, which spans 42 bases and is read in frame from base 1. This receptor was taken from a man aged 25-45 years who had recovered from COVID-19. The sequenced sample was PBMCs or T cells enriched from blood (not recorded which). The chain is assembled from TRBV15 and TRBJ1-4; possibly the D gene is TRBD1, per 6 matching bases. The CDR3 corresponds to CATSGGSVHEKLFF. The DNA sequence reads TGTGCCACCAGCGGGGGCTCCGTCCATGAAAAACTGTTTTTT.